Each of the 14 T cell receptor beta chains below was sequenced from the same sample in a study of early T cells in non-severe SARS-CoV-2 infection. TCRdb fed the 5' RACE reads into MiXCR, producing one record per CDR3 protein. The sample has more than 50,000 distinct CDR3 sequences, about 16% seen once; the top ten hold 10%. The sequenced sample was whole blood, obtained at baseline. These receptors were taken from an adult who was a healthcare worker with PCR-confirmed SARS-CoV-2 infection or an uninfected control (not recorded which).

The chain joins TRBV12-3 or TRBV12-4 to TRBJ1-5, with 8 bases lining up with TRBD1. CDR3 length: 15 amino acids. Losses at the gene ends were 3 bases for V and 7 bases for J; bases not matched to a gene: 8. The CDR3 loop is CASSLSQGARQPQHF. The CDR3 bases are TGTGCCAGCAGTTTGTCTCAGGGGGCCCGGCAGCCCCAGCATTTT.

In this sample, this clonotype turned up many times. CDR3 protein: CASRVGPRGAGQPQHF. CDR3 in DNA: TGTGCCAGCAGGGTCGGCCCAAGGGGAGCGGGTCAGCCCCAGCATTTT. J is TRBJ1-5 and V is TRBV12-3 or TRBV12-4, with a weak D call TRBD1 (5 bases). V was pared by 6 bases and J by 6 bases, with 21 bases between. CDR3 length equals 16 residues.

The V and J genes are TRBV20-1 and TRBJ1-1, with D possibly matching TRBD1 (5 bases). This CDR3 comprises 16 residues. The germline gives CDR1 DFQATT, CDR2 SNEGSKA (reference sequence). The V end lost 4 bases, the J end lost 0 bases, and 18 bases lay between the germline ends. The CDR3 protein is CSANEGGGPMNTEAFF. The CDR3 region has the DNA TGCAGTGCTAATGAGGGCGGGGGACCTATGAACACTGAAGCTTTCTTT.

The chain carries TRBV5-5 and TRBJ2-5; possible D gene TRBD1, 5 bases. There are 14 residues in the CDR3. V was clipped by 2 bases and J by 2 bases, with 10 bases between them. Germline loops: CDR1 SGHKS, CDR2 YYEKEE (reference sequence). The CDR3 DNA sequence: TGTGCCAGCAGCTTCCTCAGGGTACAAGAGACCCAGTACTTC. Translation: CASSFLRVQETQYF.

This clonotype occurred many times. The chain links TRBV19 to TRBJ2-7; 9 nucleotides agree with TRBD2. CDR3 length equals 15 residues. J was trimmed by 0 bases and V by 8 bases; bases with no gene match: 8. Germline V CDR1 and CDR2: LNHDA, SQIVND (reference sequence). CDR3 in amino acids: CASQAAGGLSYEQYF. In nucleotides, the CDR3 is TGTGCCAGTCAAGCGGCGGGGGGGCTCTCCTACGAGCAGTACTTC.

This clonotype was counted a few times. The rearrangement links TRBV23-1 to TRBJ2-7; D unclear. TRBV23-1 is designated an ORF whose function remains uncertain. The CDR3 is 13 residues long. Trimming cost V 0 bases and J 4 bases, with 7 bases left between them. CDR3 protein: CASSQSVGYEQYF. The CDR3 DNA is TGCGCCAGCAGTCAATCAGTCGGGTACGAGCAGTACTTC.

This clonotype was counted only a few times. The rearrangement uses TRBV5-1 and TRBJ2-7, with D unresolved. Trimming took off 0 bases at V and 7 bases at J, with 11 bases between the two ends. This CDR3 comprises 13 residues. Germline V gives CDR1 SGHRS, CDR2 YFSETQ. DNA of the CDR3: TGCGCCAGCAGCTTGGTGGAATCGTTAGAGCAGTACTTC. Its translation: CASSLVESLEQYF.

The genes are TRBV24-1 and TRBJ2-3; 8 bases fit TRBD2. Germline V CDR1 and CDR2: KGHDR, SFDVKD. V trimming: 3 bases; J trimming: 5 bases; junction bases outside the gene matches: 3. The CDR3 sequence is 14 residues long. The CDR3 nucleotides are TGTGCCACCAGTGATGGGCTAGCGGGAGATACGCAGTATTTT. It codes for CATSDGLAGDTQYF.

The CDR3 coding sequence is TGTGCCAGCAGTTGGGGGGTAGATACGCAGTATTTT. It is translated as CASSWGVDTQYF. The chain is built from TRBV28 and TRBJ2-3, with D maybe TRBD2 (6 bases). Germline V gene sequence: CDR1 MDHEN, CDR2 SYDVKM. The CDR3 spans 12 residues. V was shortened by 4 bases and J by 5 bases, with 7 bases between the two germline ends.

In this sample, this clonotype turned up a few times. This chain connects TRBV12-3 or TRBV12-4 to TRBJ2-7, with D possibly being TRBD1 (6 bases). This CDR3 contains 11 residues. The V end lost 4 bases, the J end lost 5 bases, and 6 bases lay between the germline ends. CDR3 region: CASSSGDEQYF. In DNA form, the CDR3 reads TGTGCCAGCAGTTCAGGGGACGAGCAGTACTTC.

CDR3: CASSDRMNTEAFF. CDR3 sequence (DNA): TGCGCCAGCAGCGACAGGATGAACACTGAAGCTTTCTTT. The chain joins TRBV4-1 to TRBJ1-1; TRBD1 is a possible D gene (6 bases). V gave up 5 bases and J gave up 0 bases, with 7 bases separating them. Germline loops: CDR1 MGHRA, CDR2 YSYEKL. The CDR3 extends over 13 amino acids.

There are many counts of this clonotype. This chain connects TRBV9 to TRBJ2-1; 8 nucleotides line up with TRBD2. V lost 4 bases and J lost 6; bases outside the gene matches: 9. Germline CDR1 SGDLS, CDR2 YYNGEE. This CDR3 region has 15 residues. CDR3 loop: CASSPRTSLSNEQFF. The CDR3 DNA reads as TGTGCCAGCAGCCCGAGGACTAGCCTATCCAATGAGCAGTTCTTC. The full variable domain, rest sourced from reference TRBV9 and TRBJ2-1, is DSGVTQTPKHLITATGQRVTLRCSPRSGDLSVYWYQQSLDQGLQFLIQYYNGEERAKGNILERFSAQQFPDLHSELNLSSLELGDSALYFCASSPRTSLSNEQFFGPGTRLTVL.

A single count supports this clonotype. The J gene is TRBJ1-1, the V gene TRBV5-1, with 7 nucleotides matching TRBD1. With 5 bases clipped from V and 1 base from J, the junction kept 8 bases outside the gene matches. Per germline, CDR1 SGHRS and CDR2 YFSETQ. This CDR3 has 15 amino acids. Here the CDR3 reads CASRKTGNENTEAFF. CDR3 coding DNA: TGCGCCAGCAGGAAGACAGGGAATGAGAACACTGAAGCTTTCTTT. The full variable domain, completed using reference TRBV5-1 and TRBJ1-1, is KAGVTQTPRYLIKTRGQQVTLSCSPISGHRSVSWYQQTPGQGLQFLFEYFSETQRNKGNFPGRFSGRQFSNSRSEMNVSTLELGDSALYLCASRKTGNENTEAFFGQGTRLTVV.

This clonotype was picked up a small number of times. The chain joins TRBV20-1 to TRBJ1-5, with TRBD1 identical over 7 bases. V lost 6 bases, J lost 2 bases, and 4 bases stayed unmatched. This CDR3 has 13 amino acids. Germline CDR1 and CDR2: DFQATT and SNEGSKA (reference sequence). This CDR3 reads CSATTGGNQPQHF. The CDR3 coding sequence is TGCAGTGCCACCACAGGGGGCAATCAGCCCCAGCATTTT.